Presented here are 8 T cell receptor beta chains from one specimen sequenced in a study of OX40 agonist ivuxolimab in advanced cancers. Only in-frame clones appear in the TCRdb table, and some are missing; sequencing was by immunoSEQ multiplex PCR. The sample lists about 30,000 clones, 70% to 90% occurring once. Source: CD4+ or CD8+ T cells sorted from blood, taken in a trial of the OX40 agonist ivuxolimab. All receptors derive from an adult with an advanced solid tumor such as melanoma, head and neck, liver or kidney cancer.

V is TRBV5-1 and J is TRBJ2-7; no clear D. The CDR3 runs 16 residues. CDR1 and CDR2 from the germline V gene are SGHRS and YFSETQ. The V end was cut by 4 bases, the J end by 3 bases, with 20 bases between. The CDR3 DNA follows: TGCGCCAGCAGCCCTGGTTCGGTACAGATAAACTACGAGCAGTACTTC. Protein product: CASSPGSVQINYEQYF.

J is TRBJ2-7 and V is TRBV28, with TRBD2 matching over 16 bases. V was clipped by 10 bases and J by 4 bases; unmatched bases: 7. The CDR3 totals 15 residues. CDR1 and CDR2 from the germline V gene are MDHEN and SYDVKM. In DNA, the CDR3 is TGTGCCACACGGGGACTAGCGGGGGGGCGTTACGAGCAGTACTTC. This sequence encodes CATRGLAGGRYEQYF. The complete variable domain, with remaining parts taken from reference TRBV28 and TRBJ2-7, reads DVKVTQSSRYLVKRTGEKVFLECVQDMDHENMFWYRQDPGLGLRLIYFSYDVKMKEKGDIPEGYSVSREKKERFSLILESASTNQTSMYLCATRGLAGGRYEQYFGPGTRLTVT.

The DNA for the CDR3 is TGTGCCAGCAGTTTGGGCGAGGGGTATCAGCCCCAGCATTTT. Translation gives CASSLGEGYQPQHF. The chain combines TRBV27 with TRBJ1-5; possible D gene TRBD1, 5 bases. V lost 3 bases and J 5 bases, leaving 11 bases between the germline ends. This CDR3 is built from 14 residues. Germline lookup yields CDR1 MNHEY and CDR2 SMNVEV (reference sequence).

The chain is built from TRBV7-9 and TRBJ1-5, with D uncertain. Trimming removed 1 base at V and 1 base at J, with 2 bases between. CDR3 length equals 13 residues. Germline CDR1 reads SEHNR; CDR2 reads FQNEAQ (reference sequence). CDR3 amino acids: CASSLDSNQPQHF. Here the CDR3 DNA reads TGTGCCAGCAGCTTAGACAGCAATCAGCCCCAGCATTTT.

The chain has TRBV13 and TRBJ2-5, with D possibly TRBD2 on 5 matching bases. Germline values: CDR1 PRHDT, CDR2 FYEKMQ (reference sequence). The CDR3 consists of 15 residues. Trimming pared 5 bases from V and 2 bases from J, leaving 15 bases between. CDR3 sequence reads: CASSPESGTQETQYF. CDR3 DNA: TGTGCCAGCAGCCCAGAGAGCGGAACACAAGAGACCCAGTACTTC.

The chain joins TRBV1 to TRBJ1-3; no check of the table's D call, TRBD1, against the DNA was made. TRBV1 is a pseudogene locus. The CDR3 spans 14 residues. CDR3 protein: CTSSPIDRGGSEYF. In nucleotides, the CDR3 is TGCACCAGCAGCCCCATCGACAGGGGTGGTAGTGAATATTTT.

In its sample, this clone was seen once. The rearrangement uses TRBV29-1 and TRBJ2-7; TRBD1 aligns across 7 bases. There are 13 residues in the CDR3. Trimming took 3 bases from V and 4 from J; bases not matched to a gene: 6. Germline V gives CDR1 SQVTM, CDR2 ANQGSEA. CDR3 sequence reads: CSVEGDRDYEQYF. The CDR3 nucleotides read TGCAGCGTTGAGGGAGACAGGGATTACGAGCAGTACTTC.

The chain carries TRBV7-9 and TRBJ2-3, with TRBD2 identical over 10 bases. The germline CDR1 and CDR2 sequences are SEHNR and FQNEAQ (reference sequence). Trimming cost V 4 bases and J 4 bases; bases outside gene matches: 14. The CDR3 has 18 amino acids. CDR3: CASSSTSGDWGGSDTQYF. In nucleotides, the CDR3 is TGTGCCAGCAGCTCCACTAGCGGGGACTGGGGGGGGTCAGATACGCAGTATTTT.